The clone carrying this TCR beta chain has a count of ten or more. Its antigen is undetermined. The data stem from a study of T cell repertoires in cytomegalovirus infection. At the level of the study: Indicated by public TCR beta signatures were CMV infection and matching HLA type.

TCRdb reprocessed the reads via MiXCR and lists one record per CDR3 protein. The table has 97,000 or so distinct CDR3 sequences, 16% seen once. General study findings and limits: Cumulative frequency of public TCR beta families picked out carriers of CMV plus the relevant HLA. Dominating the ex vivo response were TCR beta clonotypes that were CMV-specific and HLA-C-restricted.

This CDR3 has 13 residues. Trimming stripped 1 base from V and 3 bases from J, with 6 bases between. Looked up from germline, CDR1 is SGHTA and CDR2 is FQGNSA. This chain uses TRBV7-2 with TRBJ1-2; no firm D call. The sample comprised PBMCs. The origin of this receptor is a human donor in good health (CMV status not recorded). Some clones in this sample may be carry-over from other donors' samples. In DNA, the CDR3 is TGTGCCAGCAGCTTAGGTTCCTACTATGGCTACACCTTC. It translates to CASSLGSYYGYTF.